Listed below are T cell receptor beta chains from one sample, sequenced in a study of T cell clones after liver transplantation. Assay: immunoSEQ multiplex PCR; the TCRdb copy retains only in-frame clones and omits some. This table has around 21,000 clones, approximately 95% appearing once. Sequenced here: CD8+ T cells from blood, sampled roughly 25 months after liver transplant. The receptors stem from a human patient who received a liver transplant. Some T cells may be supplied by the graft donor. CDR3s include the opening cysteine and the closing phenylalanine or tryptophan. The order of the fields is V gene, CDR3 protein.

TRBV5-1	CASSHRRLGLQLSGELFF
TRBV9	CASSVEDSGTIQYF
TRBV28	CASSSGLSYNEQFF
TRBV7-3	CASSLTLRGPEDTQYF
TRBV10-2	CASSQGIIDSPLHF
TRBV4-1	CASSPQASGRVDEQFF
TRBV27	CASSRRGWANEKLFF
TRBV5-8	CASSLGRTGPLEQYF
TRBV6-5	CASTKTGVREKLFF
TRBV27	CASSVNGGFYGYTF
TRBV6-1	CASSEALGGTGYGYTF
TRBV4-1	CASSLDRDPYEQYF
TRBV6-5	CASLGGQTFEAFF
TRBV4-2	CASSQPGLANYEQYF
TRBV30	CAWSVGDFEAFF
TRBV11-2	CASSLGTGWDQYF
TRBV2	CASSEGRWYF
TRBV2	CASSELDINLNQPQHF
TRBV9	CASSAGAYSNQPQHF
TRBV29-1	CSVESGRDYNEQFF
TRBV7-2	CASSFPSGTPSYEQYF
TRBV7-2	CASSPALAAQETQYF
TRBV9	CASSNPSTGGPNEKLFF
TRBV19	CASSSRLAGEHEQYF
TRBV30	CAWNAGGWTNEKLFF
TRBV5-3	CARSLVGEQNNEQFF
TRBV2	CASIRSGNTIYF
TRBV30	CAWSTGTGGFYEQYF
TRBV2	CASSEAGATMVYEQYF
TRBV20-1	CSAVQGEQFF
TRBV19	CASSIASSSYNEQFF
TRBV9	CASSVIAGGYEQYF
TRBV6-1	CASSESLPGTGDYEQYF
TRBV10-2	CASSDATGLALNEQFF
TRBV27	CASSFVPAGKYSNQPQHF
TRBV29-1	CSVGHSTEAFF
TRBV27	CASSLLAGGETQYF
TRBV7-2	CASSLDGGLGVYGYTF
TRBV9	CASSVGGPTDTQYF
TRBV7-9	CASSLTSGSSNEQFF
TRBV6-5	CASSYSTGGNFYEQYF
TRBV29-1	CSVLWASGDGYTF
TRBV7-8	CASSPTGKQSSYEQYF
TRBV7-8	CASSPGHPNTEAFF
TRBV28	CASSLSGGVDGDSEAFF
TRBV9	CASSGGDSATDTQYF
TRBV7-6	CASSIRGGNTEAFF
TRBV14	CASSQDAPLNEQFF
TRBV27	CASSLGQPYEQYF
TRBV25-1	CASSGLAGANTGELFF
TRBV9	CASSPGTNEKLFF
TRBV11-3	CASSSRETYEQYF
TRBV9	CASSATGGDGTSIYEQYF
TRBV19	CASTDGGEKLFF
TRBV30	CAAWETGELFF
TRBV7-6	CASSLGSPSQGAELEAFF
TRBV6-1	CASSETGWLYEQYF
TRBV20-1	CSAGTYTEAFF
TRBV29-1	CSVEAGYGGWGLANEQFF
TRBV7-6	CASVLTSGSGEQFF